These 10 T cell receptor beta chains were all obtained from the same sample, sequenced in a study of post-analysis software for immune sequencing data. Overall study findings and caveats: With TRBV5-6, TRBV5-1 and TRBV20-1 included, about 5 TRBV segments were more frequent in patients than in controls.

Carried by the TCR beta cDNA libraries were unique molecular identifiers. MiXCR, applied by TCRdb to the PCR reads, yields one record per CDR3 protein. The table has approximately 730,000 distinct CDR3 sequences, about half seen once. For these TCRs, the target antigens are not known. The sequenced sample consisted of blood. The receptors originated from a girl between 5 and 17 years old with multiple sclerosis.

There are a few counts of this clonotype. V usage is TRBV24-1 and J usage is TRBJ2-1; perhaps TRBD1 as D (8 bases). Trimming removed 5 bases at V and 11 bases at J, with 18 bases between. CDR1 and CDR2 from the germline V gene are KGHDR and SFDVKD. There are 14 residues in the CDR3. CDR3 bases: TGTGCCACCAGTGCTCAGGGGGCTAGCGGTAAGCAGTTCTTC. It yields the protein CATSAQGASGKQFF.

This chain joins TRBV6-6 and TRBJ2-3; 9 nucleotides line up with TRBD2. This CDR3 contains 16 residues. With V trimmed by 2 bases and J by 6 bases, 9 bases remained unmatched. The V gene's germline CDR1 is MNHNY and CDR2 SVGAGI (reference sequence). CDR3 sequence reads: CASSYASLAGMDTQYF. In nucleotides, the CDR3 is TGTGCCAGCAGTTACGCGTCCCTAGCGGGAATGGATACGCAGTATTTT.

This clonotype was picked up a small number of times. The chain uses TRBV9 and TRBJ2-3; 7 nucleotides agree with TRBD2. V was clipped by 4 bases and J by 2 bases; unmatched bases: 10. Germline CDR1 reads SGDLS; CDR2 reads YYNGEE. The length of the CDR3 is 16 residues. In nucleotides, the CDR3 is TGTGCCAGCAGCCCGGGGGAGGGACGTTACACAGATACGCAGTATTTT. It specifies CASSPGEGRYTDTQYF.

The V gene is TRBV6-6, the J gene TRBJ2-5; the D gene is possibly TRBD1 (7 bases). With 7 bases removed from V and 5 bases from J, the gap between germline ends came to 14 bases. Germline V gene lookup returns CDR1 MNHNY and CDR2 SVGAGI (reference sequence). There are 13 residues in the CDR3. The CDR3 nucleotides read TGTGCCAGCACCAGGGGGGCCGGGGAGACCCAGTACTTC. It is translated as CASTRGAGETQYF.

The V gene is TRBV6-2 or TRBV6-3, the J gene TRBJ2-5, with 10 nucleotides matching TRBD1. Matching the DNA end better, TRBJ2-7 makes the J call doubtful. Per the germline V gene, CDR1 is MNHEY and CDR2 is SVGEGT. This CDR3 spans 14 amino acids. The CDR3 DNA sequence: TGTGCCAGCACCGCCGGGACAGGGGCTTACGAGCAGTACTTC. It encodes CASTAGTGAYEQYF.

The chain couples TRBV20-1 to TRBJ2-7; TRBD2 aligns across 10 bases. Judging by the DNA end, TRBJ2-5 fits better; the J call may be wrong. Per germline, CDR1 DFQATT and CDR2 SNEGSKA (reference sequence). The CDR3 sequence is 15 residues long. CDR3 bases: TGCAGTGCTAGCGTTCCTAGCGGGAGCGACGAGACCCAGTACTTC. As protein: CSASVPSGSDETQYF.

CDR3 sequence: CASSLEGVPSTDTQYF. The DNA of the CDR3 is TGCGCCAGCAGCTTGGAGGGGGTCCCTAGCACAGATACGCAGTATTTT. The gene calls are TRBV5-1 and TRBJ2-3; D possibly corresponds to TRBD1 (6 bases). This CDR3 spans 16 amino acids. V was cut by 0 bases and J by 0 bases, with 11 bases left in between. Germline loops: CDR1 SGHRS, CDR2 YFSETQ.

V usage is TRBV7-9 and J usage is TRBJ2-5; no clear D gene. The germline CDR1 and CDR2 sequences are SEHNR and FQNEAQ (reference sequence). The germline V and J ends were trimmed by 1 base and 7 bases, with 13 bases remaining between them. The CDR3 covers 14 residues. CDR3 sequence reads: CASSLVGPLGTQYF. Written as DNA, the CDR3 is TGTGCCAGCAGCTTAGTAGGGCCTCTTGGGACCCAGTACTTC.

This rearrangement joins TRBV15 to TRBJ2-3; 11 bases are a match to TRBD2. CDR1 is LNHNV, CDR2 YYDKDF, per germline (reference sequence). The ends lost 0 bases at V and 7 bases at J; junction bases unmatched: 9. The CDR3 length is 17 residues. The CDR3 is CATSRDLAGGLENTQYF. The CDR3 DNA reads as TGTGCCACCAGCAGAGATTTAGCGGGAGGGTTGGAGAATACGCAGTATTTT.

The table lists this clonotype with a few counts. The V gene is TRBV5-1, the J gene TRBJ2-3; 10 bases agree with TRBD2. Trimming cost V 4 bases and J 6 bases; bases outside gene matches: 8. The germline CDR1 and CDR2 sequences are SGHRS and YFSETQ. The CDR3 length is 15 residues. The CDR3 protein is CASSNFLAGDDTQYF. The CDR3 nucleotides read TGCGCCAGCAGCAACTTCCTAGCGGGAGACGATACGCAGTATTTT.